The rows below give T cell receptor beta chains drawn from one sample of a study of cytotoxic CD8 clonotypes in ibrutinib-treated CLL. Sequenced by immunoSEQ multiplex PCR; TCRdb stores in-frame clones only, minus some. The sample holds about 45,000 clones; 65% are singletons and the top ten take around a fifth. Specimen: PBMCs, collected after 24 months of ibrutinib treatment. These TCRs come from a human donor with chronic lymphocytic leukemia. CDR3s include the opening cysteine and the closing phenylalanine or tryptophan. The D gene is left open where the match is weak. For some rows the clone size is stated as once, few or many, or as a class when expanded; others skip it.

-,TRBJ2-6,TRBV7-9,-,CASSLEEFSSGANVLTF,TGTGCCAGCAGCTTAGAGGAGTTTAGCTCTGGGGCCAACGTCCTGACTTTC
TRBD1,TRBJ1-3,TRBV19,-,CATTRGPGNTIYF,TGTGCCACGACCAGGGGGCCAGGAAACACCATATATTTT
TRBD2,TRBJ2-3,TRBV7-6,-,CASSLRGGGTDTQYF,TGTGCCAGCAGCTTACGCGGGGGAGGTACAGATACGCAGTATTTT
-,TRBJ2-2,TRBV13,-,CASSLGHWDTGELFF,TGTGCCAGCAGCTTAGGTCATTGGGACACCGGGGAGCTGTTTTTT
TRBD1,TRBJ1-6,TRBV10-3,few,CASRDREALTYNSPLHF,TGTGCCTCTAGGGACAGAGAAGCTTTAACCTATAATTCACCCCTCCACTTT
TRBD1,TRBJ1-2,TRBV27,-,CASRLMGQNYGYTF,TGTGCCAGCAGACTAATGGGACAGAACTATGGCTACACCTTC
-,TRBJ2-1,TRBV7-6,-,CASSLIPYDEQFF,TGTGCCAGCAGCTTAATTCCATACGATGAGCAGTTCTTC
-,TRBJ1-6,TRBV27,once,CASSLMRTAVNSPLHF,TGTGCCAGCAGTTTAATGCGTACAGCGGTTAATTCACCCCTCCACTTT
-,TRBJ2-2,TRBV2,-,CASSGTYSGSLFF,TGTGCCAGCAGCGGTACCTATTCTGGAAGTCTGTTTTTT
-,TRBJ2-7,TRBV6-6,-,CASSYTLGTWQYF,TGTGCCAGCAGCTACACTTTAGGGACCTGGCAGTACTTC